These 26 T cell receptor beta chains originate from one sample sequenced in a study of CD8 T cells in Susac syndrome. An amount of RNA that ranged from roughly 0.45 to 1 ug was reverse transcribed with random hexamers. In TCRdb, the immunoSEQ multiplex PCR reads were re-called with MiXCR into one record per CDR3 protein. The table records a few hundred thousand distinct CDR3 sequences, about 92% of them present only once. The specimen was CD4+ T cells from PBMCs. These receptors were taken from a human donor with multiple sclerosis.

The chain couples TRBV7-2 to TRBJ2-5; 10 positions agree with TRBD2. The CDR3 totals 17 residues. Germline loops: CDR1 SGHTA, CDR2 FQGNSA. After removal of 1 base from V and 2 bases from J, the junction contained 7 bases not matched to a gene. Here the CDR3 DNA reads TGTGCCAGCAGCTTAGGCGGGTGGACTAGCGGACAAGAGACCCAGTACTTC. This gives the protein CASSLGGWTSGQETQYF.

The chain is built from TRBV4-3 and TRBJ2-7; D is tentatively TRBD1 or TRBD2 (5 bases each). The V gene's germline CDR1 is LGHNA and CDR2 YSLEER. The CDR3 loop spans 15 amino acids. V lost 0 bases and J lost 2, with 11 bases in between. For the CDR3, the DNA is TGCGCCAGCAGCCAAGACCCCAGGGACGCCTACGAGCAGTACTTC. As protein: CASSQDPRDAYEQYF.

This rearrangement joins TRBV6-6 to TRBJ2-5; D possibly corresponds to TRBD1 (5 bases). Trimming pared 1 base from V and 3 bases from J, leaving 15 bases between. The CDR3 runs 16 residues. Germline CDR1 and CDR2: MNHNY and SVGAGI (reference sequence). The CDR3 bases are TGTGCCAGCAGTTACTTGGCACCCCGGACAAAAGAGACCCAGTACTTC. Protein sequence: CASSYLAPRTKETQYF.

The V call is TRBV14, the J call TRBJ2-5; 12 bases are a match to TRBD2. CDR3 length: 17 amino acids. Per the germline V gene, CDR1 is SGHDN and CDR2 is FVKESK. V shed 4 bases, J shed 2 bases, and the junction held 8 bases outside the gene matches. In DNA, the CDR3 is TGTGCCAGCAGCCTATTCGGACTAGCGGGAAGGCAAGAGACCCAGTACTTC. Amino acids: CASSLFGLAGRQETQYF.

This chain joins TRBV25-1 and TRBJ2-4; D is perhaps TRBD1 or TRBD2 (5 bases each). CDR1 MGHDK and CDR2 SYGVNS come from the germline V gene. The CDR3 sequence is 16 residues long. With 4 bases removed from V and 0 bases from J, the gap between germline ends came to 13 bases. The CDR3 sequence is CASSGIGTVAKNIQYF. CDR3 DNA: TGTGCCAGCAGTGGGATAGGGACGGTAGCCAAAAACATTCAGTACTTC.

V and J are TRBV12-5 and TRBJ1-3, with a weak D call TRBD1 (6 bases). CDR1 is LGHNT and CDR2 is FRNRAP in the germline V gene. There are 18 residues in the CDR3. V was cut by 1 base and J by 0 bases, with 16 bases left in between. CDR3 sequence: CASGLARDTSFSGNTIYF. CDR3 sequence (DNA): TGTGCTAGTGGTTTGGCAAGGGACACCTCCTTCTCTGGAAACACCATATATTTT.

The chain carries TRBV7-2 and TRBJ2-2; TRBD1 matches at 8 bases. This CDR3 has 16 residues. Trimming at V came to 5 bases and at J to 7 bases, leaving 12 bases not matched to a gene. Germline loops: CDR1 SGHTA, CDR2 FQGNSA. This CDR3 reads CASSLGADRANGELFF. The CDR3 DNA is TGTGCCAGCAGCCTGGGGGCGGACAGGGCTAACGGGGAGCTGTTTTTT.

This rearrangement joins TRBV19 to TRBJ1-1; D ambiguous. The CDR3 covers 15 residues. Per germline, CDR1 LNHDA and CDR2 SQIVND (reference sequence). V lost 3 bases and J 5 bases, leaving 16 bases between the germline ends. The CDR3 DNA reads TGTGCCAGTAGTATGATGGTAGCGTCGTGGACTGAAGCTTTCTTT. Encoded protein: CASSMMVASWTEAFF.

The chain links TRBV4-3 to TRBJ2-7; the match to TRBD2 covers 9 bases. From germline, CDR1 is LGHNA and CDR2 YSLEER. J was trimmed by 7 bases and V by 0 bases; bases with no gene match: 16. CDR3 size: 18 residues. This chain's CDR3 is CASSQDLARAGGRGEQYF. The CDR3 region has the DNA TGCGCCAGCAGCCAAGACCTCGCCCGGGCGGGAGGGCGAGGAGAGCAGTACTTC.

DNA for the CDR3: TGCGCCAGCAGCTTCGGGACTAGCCTCAATGAGCAGTTCTTC. Amino acids: CASSFGTSLNEQFF. The chain recombines TRBV5-1 with TRBJ2-1; 9 nucleotides match TRBD2. The germline V gene has CDR1 SGHRS and CDR2 YFSETQ. Unmatched junction bases numbered 3, after V lost 2 bases and J lost 6 bases. The CDR3 spans 14 residues.

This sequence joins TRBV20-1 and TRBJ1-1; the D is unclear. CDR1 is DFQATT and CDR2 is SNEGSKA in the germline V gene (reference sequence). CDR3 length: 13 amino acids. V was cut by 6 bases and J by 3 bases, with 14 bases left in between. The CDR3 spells CSANLGRDTEAFF. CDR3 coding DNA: TGCAGTGCGAACCTCGGGAGGGACACTGAAGCTTTCTTT.

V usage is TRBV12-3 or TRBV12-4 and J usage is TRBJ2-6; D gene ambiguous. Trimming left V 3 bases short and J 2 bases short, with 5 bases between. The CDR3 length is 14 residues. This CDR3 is CASSFYAGANVLTF. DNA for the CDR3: TGTGCCAGCAGTTTTTACGCTGGGGCCAACGTCCTGACTTTC.

The CDR3 sequence is CASSLGGLDYNEQFF. CDR3 sequence (DNA): TGCGCCAGCAGCTTGGGAGGACTTGACTACAATGAGCAGTTCTTC. The rearrangement uses TRBV5-1 and TRBJ2-1; possible D gene TRBD2, 5 bases. This CDR3 contains 15 residues. Germline V gene sequence: CDR1 SGHRS, CDR2 YFSETQ. V lost 0 bases, J lost 3 bases, and 10 bases lay in between.

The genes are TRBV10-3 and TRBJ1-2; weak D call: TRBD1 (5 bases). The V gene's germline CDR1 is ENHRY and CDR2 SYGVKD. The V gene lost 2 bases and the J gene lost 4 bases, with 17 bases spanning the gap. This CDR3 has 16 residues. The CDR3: CAISEPSAGPSYGYTF. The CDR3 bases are TGTGCCATCAGTGAGCCGAGCGCGGGACCGAGCTATGGCTACACCTTC.

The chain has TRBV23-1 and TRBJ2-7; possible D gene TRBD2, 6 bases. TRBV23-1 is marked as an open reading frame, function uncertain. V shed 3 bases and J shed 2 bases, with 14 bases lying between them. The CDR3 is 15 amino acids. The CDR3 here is CASSQQGLKPYEQYF. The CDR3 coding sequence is TGCGCCAGCAGTCAGCAGGGACTGAAACCCTACGAGCAGTACTTC.

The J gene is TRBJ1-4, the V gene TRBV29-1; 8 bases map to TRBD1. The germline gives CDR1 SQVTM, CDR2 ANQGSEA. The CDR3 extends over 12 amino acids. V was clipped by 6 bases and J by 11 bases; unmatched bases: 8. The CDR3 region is CSVWTGPQKLFF. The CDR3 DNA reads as TGCAGCGTATGGACAGGGCCACAGAAACTGTTTTTT.

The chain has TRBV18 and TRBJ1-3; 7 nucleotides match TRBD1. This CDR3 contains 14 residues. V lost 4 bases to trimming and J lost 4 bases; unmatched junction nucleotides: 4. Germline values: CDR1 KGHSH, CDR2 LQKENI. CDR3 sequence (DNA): TGTGCCAGCTCACGAGACAGGGAAGGAAACACCATATATTTT. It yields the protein CASSRDREGNTIYF.

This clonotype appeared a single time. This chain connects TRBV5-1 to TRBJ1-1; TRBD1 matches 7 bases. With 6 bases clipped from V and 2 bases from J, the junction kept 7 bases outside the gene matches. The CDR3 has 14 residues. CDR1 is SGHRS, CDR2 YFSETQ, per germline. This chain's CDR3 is CASNPGQINTEAFF. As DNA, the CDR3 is TGCGCCAGCAACCCGGGACAGATAAACACTGAAGCTTTCTTT.

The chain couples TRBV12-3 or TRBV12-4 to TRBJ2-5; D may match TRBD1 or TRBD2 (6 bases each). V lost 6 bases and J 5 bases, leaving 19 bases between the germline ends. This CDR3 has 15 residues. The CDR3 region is CASRRRGGPGETQYF. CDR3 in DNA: TGTGCCAGCAGACGCCGAGGGGGGCCCGGGGAGACCCAGTACTTC.

The CDR3 here is CASSFIRGLGDTQYF. The DNA of the CDR3 is TGTGCCAGCAGCTTTATCCGGGGGCTTGGAGATACGCAGTATTTT. This chain joins TRBV5-4 and TRBJ2-3; D could derive from TRBD1 or TRBD2 (6 bases each). Trimming shortened V by 2 bases and J by 5 bases, and 15 bases separated the two germline ends. This CDR3 has 15 amino acids. Germline V lookup: CDR1 SGHNT, CDR2 YYREEE (reference sequence).

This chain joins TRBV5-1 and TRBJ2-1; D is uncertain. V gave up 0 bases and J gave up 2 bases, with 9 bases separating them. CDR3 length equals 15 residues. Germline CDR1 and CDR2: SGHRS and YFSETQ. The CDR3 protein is CASSLEAATYNEQFF. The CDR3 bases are TGCGCCAGCAGCTTGGAGGCAGCCACCTACAATGAGCAGTTCTTC.

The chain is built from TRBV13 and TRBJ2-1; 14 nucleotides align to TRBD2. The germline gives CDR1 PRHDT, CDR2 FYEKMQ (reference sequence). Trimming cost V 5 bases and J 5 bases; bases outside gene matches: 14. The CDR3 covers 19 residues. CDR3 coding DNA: TGTGCCAGCAGCCACGCTTCTCCCGGACTAGCGGGGGGTAACAATGAGCAGTTCTTC. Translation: CASSHASPGLAGGNNEQFF.

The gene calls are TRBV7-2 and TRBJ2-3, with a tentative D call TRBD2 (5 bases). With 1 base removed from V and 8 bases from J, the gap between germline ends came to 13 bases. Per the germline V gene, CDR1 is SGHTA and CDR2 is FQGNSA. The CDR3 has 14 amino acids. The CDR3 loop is CASSLVPEGGTQYF. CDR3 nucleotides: TGTGCCAGCAGCTTAGTGCCAGAGGGCGGTACGCAGTATTTT.

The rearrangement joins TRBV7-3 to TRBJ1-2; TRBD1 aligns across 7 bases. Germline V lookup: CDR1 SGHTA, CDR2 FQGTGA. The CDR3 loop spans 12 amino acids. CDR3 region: CGKRGPPYGYTF. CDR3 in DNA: TGTGGAAAAAGGGGGCCCCCCTATGGCTACACCTTC.

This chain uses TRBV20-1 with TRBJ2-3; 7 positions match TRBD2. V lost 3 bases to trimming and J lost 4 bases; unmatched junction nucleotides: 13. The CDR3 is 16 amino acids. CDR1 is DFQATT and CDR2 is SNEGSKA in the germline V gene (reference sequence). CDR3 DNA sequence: TGCAGTGCTAGCTCGGGCGGGAGTCATGACGCAGATACGCAGTATTTT. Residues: CSASSGGSHDADTQYF.

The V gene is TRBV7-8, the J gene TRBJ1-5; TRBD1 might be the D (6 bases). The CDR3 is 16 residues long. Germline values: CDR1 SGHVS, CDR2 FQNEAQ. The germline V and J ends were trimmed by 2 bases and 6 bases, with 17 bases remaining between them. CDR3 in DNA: TGTGCCAGCAGCTTAAATAACAGGGAGAAATCTCAGCCCCAGCATTTT. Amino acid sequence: CASSLNNREKSQPQHF.